Below, one T cell receptor beta chain is given with its context. Its matching antigen is unknown. The record originates from a study of cytomegalovirus exposure and HLA in healthy donors. General study findings and limits: Several top significant clusters appeared, in a later analysis, to be linked to common viral pathogens. It was reportedly the case that the classifier diagnosed cytomegalovirus status with high specificity and sensitivity.

The V segment lost 0 bases and the J segment 6 bases; nucleotides outside the gene matches: 14. Germline CDR1 reads SGHRS; CDR2 reads YFSETQ. The CDR3 contains 20 residues. Primers included in the PCR were 60 Vbeta and 13 Jbeta primers. Sequencing was performed with immunoSEQ multiplex PCR; in TCRdb, only in-frame clones are kept and a portion is missing. This sample has 150,000 to 200,000 clones, with about 70% found just once. The sample taken for sequencing was PBMCs. This sequence joins TRBV5-1 and TRBJ2-2, with 13 bases lining up with TRBD2. This receptor was obtained from a woman aged 25 to 39 in good health and CMV-seronegative. CDR3 nucleotide sequence: TGCGCCAGCAGCTTGGTGGGGACTAGCGGGACTGAGTGGAAGGCCGGGGAGCTGTTTTTT. As protein: CASSLVGTSGTEWKAGELFF.